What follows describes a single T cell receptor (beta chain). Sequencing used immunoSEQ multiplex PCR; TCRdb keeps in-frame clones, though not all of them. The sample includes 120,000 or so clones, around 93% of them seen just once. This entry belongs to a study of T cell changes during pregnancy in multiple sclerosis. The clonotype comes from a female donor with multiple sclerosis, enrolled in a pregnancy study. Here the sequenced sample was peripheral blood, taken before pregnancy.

CDR3 residues: CASSYLGTGGAEGTF. The CDR3 DNA follows: TGTGCCAGCAGTTACCTAGGGACAGGGGGCGCGGAGGGCACCTTC. V is TRBV6-6 and J is TRBJ1-2, with 12 bases lining up with TRBD1. Unmatched junction bases numbered 11, after V lost 2 bases and J lost 13 bases. Germline V gives CDR1 MNHNY, CDR2 SVGAGI (reference sequence). The CDR3 has 15 amino acids.